The entry below gives a single TCR beta chain sequence along with its context. Antigen specificity is unknown. This specimen comes from a study of T cell responses to AZD1222 COVID-19 vaccine. V lost 8 bases to trimming and J lost 1 base, with 10 bases between them. From germline, CDR1 is MDHEN and CDR2 SYDVKM. CDR3 length: 13 residues. The repertoire was sequenced with immunoSEQ multiplex PCR; TCRdb's copy has only in-frame clones and lacks some. The sample shows 100,000 or so clones, about 90% of them seen only once. Regarding the study as a whole: At 160-218 and 743-854, vaccine-associated CD4 TCRs were dominant, and they spanned spike. A reported finding is that nearly half of spike-specific TCRs target unmutated variant regions. After two AZD1222 doses, spike-specific TCR breadth and depth rose versus day 0. It should be noted that donors were predominantly white British and more often female, and clonal diversity was possibly underestimated.

Sequenced here: peripheral blood, sampled on day 0 of AZD1222 vaccination. This TCR was recovered from an adult in good health. V is TRBV28 and J is TRBJ2-3; D remains unclear. DNA for the CDR3: TGTGCCAGCTCCCCCGGAGGCACAGATACGCAGTATTTT. Its translation: CASSPGGTDTQYF.